The 12 T cell receptor beta chains reported below all come from one sample, sequenced in a study of Ad26.COV2.S vaccination and SARS-CoV-2 variants. Repertoires were generated with immunoSEQ multiplex PCR, while TCRdb's copy carries only in-frame clones and drops some. Among 250,000 to 300,000 clones listed, approximately 87% were seen once. Treatment given: roughly 19 received Ad26.COV2.S at low or high dose, single or two shots; about five received placebo; per-sample allocation not given. Samples came from day 63 after the first vaccine or placebo injection. Sample: peripheral blood, taken in a trial of Ad26.COV2.S vaccine versus placebo. The source of these receptors is a person aged 18-60 years who received the Ad26.COV2.S COVID-19 vaccine or a placebo.

This clone appeared once. This chain connects TRBV12-3 or TRBV12-4 to TRBJ1-2; weak D call: TRBD1 (5 bases). The CDR3 loop spans 13 amino acids. V gave up 6 bases and J gave up 4 bases, with 12 bases separating them. The CDR3 nucleotides are TGTGCCAGCAGAGATCAGGGTGTCTATGGCTACACCTTC. Translated, it gives CASRDQGVYGYTF.

V gene TRBV6-5 combines with J gene TRBJ2-7; TRBD1 aligns across 8 bases. The V gene's germline CDR1 is MNHEY and CDR2 SVGAGI. V lost 5 bases to trimming and J lost 13 bases; unmatched junction nucleotides: 4. The CDR3 covers 10 residues. The CDR3: CASSRDRLYF. For the CDR3, the DNA is TGTGCCAGCAGTAGGGACAGGCTCTACTTC.

The chain joins TRBV14 to TRBJ1-1, with unresolved D. This CDR3 has 16 residues. Germline V gene lookup returns CDR1 SGHDN and CDR2 FVKESK. Trimming removed 0 bases at V and 4 bases at J, with 15 bases between. The chain's CDR3 is CASSQDLGPKGTEAFF. The CDR3 coding sequence is TGTGCCAGCAGCCAAGATCTAGGCCCGAAGGGCACTGAAGCTTTCTTT.

The genes are TRBV6-6 and TRBJ2-1; D unresolved. With 5 bases removed from V and 7 bases from J, the gap between germline ends came to 24 bases. This CDR3 is built from 17 residues. Germline CDR1 MNHNY, CDR2 SVGAGI (reference sequence). The CDR3 region is CASSPNPRVPVKNEQFF. In DNA form, the CDR3 reads TGTGCCAGCAGTCCGAACCCCCGGGTTCCTGTTAAGAATGAGCAGTTCTTC.

This chain joins TRBV27 and TRBJ2-1; D is perhaps TRBD1 (5 bases). This CDR3 has 14 amino acids. Germline CDR1 reads MNHEY; CDR2 reads SMNVEV (reference sequence). The V end lost 6 bases, the J end lost 3 bases, and 12 bases lay between the germline ends. The CDR3 DNA is TGTGCCAGCAGCAGCACAGGTTACTACAATGAGCAGTTCTTC. The encoded protein is CASSSTGYYNEQFF.

The rearrangement joins TRBV29-1 to TRBJ1-5, with 8 bases lining up with TRBD1. Germline values: CDR1 SQVTM, CDR2 ANQGSEA. The ends lost 7 bases at V and 8 bases at J; junction bases unmatched: 7. This CDR3 is built from 12 residues. The DNA of the CDR3 is TGCAGCGCCAGACAGGGGTCAGAGCCCCAGCATTTT. Translation: CSARQGSEPQHF.

The rearrangement joins TRBV5-6 to TRBJ2-5; 8 bases agree with TRBD2. The CDR3 covers 15 residues. Germline V gene data show CDR1 as SGHDT and CDR2 as YYEEEE. V shed 4 bases, J shed 4 bases, and the junction held 9 bases outside the gene matches. The CDR3 spells CASSPEVAGLETQYF. In nucleotides, the CDR3 is TGTGCCAGCAGCCCGGAGGTAGCGGGATTAGAGACCCAGTACTTC.

The chain links TRBV9 to TRBJ2-7, with 11 bases lining up with TRBD2. Germline CDR1 reads SGDLS; CDR2 reads YYNGEE. This CDR3 has 14 residues. V gave up 4 bases and J gave up 2 bases; unmatched junction bases: 2. CDR3 residues: CASSRLAGPYEQYF. CDR3 bases: TGTGCCAGCAGCCGACTAGCGGGACCCTACGAGCAGTACTTC.

Turning to this clone: Its ends do not fully match the called genes, so a read error is possible. The chain links TRBV5-1 to TRBJ2-5, with no clear D. The CDR3 is made up of 14 amino acids. The V gene's germline CDR1 is SGHRS and CDR2 YFSETQ. The CDR3 nucleotides are TGCGCCAGCAGCTTGGCGAGATACCAGGAGACCCAGTACTTC. It is translated as CASSLARYQETQYF.

V usage is TRBV19 and J usage is TRBJ1-2; no firm D call. The germline V and J ends were trimmed by 6 bases and 0 bases, with 8 bases remaining between them. Germline CDR1 is LNHDA and CDR2 is SQIVND (reference sequence). The CDR3 runs 13 residues. The DNA for the CDR3 is TGTGCCAGTAGGGTGTCGGCTAACTATGGCTACACCTTC. Protein: CASRVSANYGYTF.

This chain joins TRBV2 and TRBJ1-2; maybe TRBD1 (5 bases). The CDR3 is 14 amino acids. V shed 5 bases and J shed 6 bases, with 16 bases lying between them. From germline, CDR1 is SNHLY and CDR2 FYNNEI. DNA of the CDR3: TGTGCCAGCAGTCAAAACGGCCGCAGGGATGGCTACACCTTC. Amino acids: CASSQNGRRDGYTF.

The rearrangement uses TRBV7-2 and TRBJ1-3, with a tentative D call TRBD1 (5 bases). In germline, CDR1 is SGHTA, CDR2 FQGNSA. Trimming shortened V by 5 bases and J by 2 bases, and 13 bases separated the two germline ends. The CDR3 spans 15 residues. The CDR3 DNA is TGTGCCAGCAGCACGCAGGGTCGGACTGGAAACACCATATATTTT. It is translated as CASSTQGRTGNTIYF.